This TCR beta chain was sequenced during a study of T cells expressing NK-cell markers. Notes on the study in general: CD8+ T cells in over five donors included dominant NKG2C+ clonotypes at about 1.0-7.0%. Whether expanded NKG2C-expressing T cell clones recognize HCMV is unknown.

Germline V gene sequence: CDR1 SGHVS, CDR2 FNYEAQ. The CDR3 has 17 amino acids. As concerns this clonotype: What it binds is unknown.

Reanalyzing the 5' RACE reads, TCRdb keeps one entry per CDR3 protein, without DNA. This sample's clone table lists just under 150,000 distinct CDR3 sequences. This receptor was obtained from a man between 18 and 29 years old in good health. Sequenced input: blood T cells: a sorted CD56 or NKG2C T cell subset, CD4+ or CD8+ T cells, or bulk PBMC T cells (not recorded which). The V and J genes are TRBV7-6 and TRBJ1-1; TCRdb reports TRBD1, a call that lacks DNA to check it against. The CDR3 protein is CASSFSGTPESGTEAFF.